This passage covers 28 T cell receptor beta chains from one sample sequenced in a study of shared clonotypes between healthy human individuals. Measured with immunoSEQ multiplex PCR; TCRdb has only the in-frame clones, and not every one. The repertoire holds 2 million to 2.5 million clones, with 85% to 95% as singletons. Sequencing was performed on naive CD4+ T cells from PBMCs. Subset meaning: CD45RA+ positively selected. The receptors were gathered from a man aged 18 to 30 in good health. Some clones in this sample may be carry-over from other donors' samples.

V usage is TRBV5-1 and J usage is TRBJ2-5; no reliable D call. With 0 bases removed from V and 3 bases from J, the gap between germline ends came to 6 bases. The CDR3 consists of 13 residues. Germline CDR1 is SGHRS and CDR2 is YFSETQ. CDR3 coding DNA: TGCGCCAGCAGCTTGGCTTGGGAAGAGACCCAGTACTTC. Translation: CASSLAWEETQYF.

This chain joins TRBV5-1 and TRBJ2-7; 13 bases line up with TRBD2. V lost 0 bases and J lost 6; bases outside the gene matches: 6. This CDR3 comprises 16 residues. Germline CDR1 SGHRS, CDR2 YFSETQ. The CDR3 DNA reads TGCGCCAGCAGCTTGGGCGGGACTAGCGGGATGCGCGAGCAGTACTTC. It codes for CASSLGGTSGMREQYF.

This rearrangement joins TRBV21-1 to TRBJ1-5. TRBV21-1 is designated a pseudogene. CDR3 size: 16 residues. The CDR3 is CASSRRKASISQPQHF. The DNA for the CDR3 is TGTGCCAGCAGCAGGAGGAAGGCCAGTATCAGTCAGCCCCAGCATTTT.

This clone appeared a few times. The rearrangement links TRBV10-2 to TRBJ1-4; the D is unclear. Germline CDR1 and CDR2: WSHSY and SAAADI. Trimming took 4 bases from V and 6 from J, leaving 12 bases between them. The CDR3 spans 14 residues. This CDR3 reads CASSADADHEKLFF. CDR3 bases: TGCGCCAGCAGTGCAGACGCGGACCATGAAAAACTGTTTTTT.

V gene TRBV9 combines with J gene TRBJ2-7, with no clear D. V shed 0 bases and J shed 0 bases, with 13 bases lying between them. The CDR3 contains 16 residues. In germline, CDR1 is SGDLS, CDR2 YYNGEE. In nucleotides, the CDR3 is TGTGCCAGCAGCGTAGGCGGTCAGCCTGTCTCCTACGAGCAGTACTTC. Protein: CASSVGGQPVSYEQYF.

The sample holds one count of this clone. This chain uses TRBV19 with TRBJ2-2; 7 nucleotides line up with TRBD1. Trimming at V came to 4 bases and at J to 3 bases, leaving 5 bases not matched to a gene. This CDR3 region has 15 residues. Germline V gene sequence: CDR1 LNHDA, CDR2 SQIVND (reference sequence). CDR3 protein: CASSKGQRHTGELFF. As DNA, the CDR3 is TGTGCCAGTAGTAAGGGACAGCGACACACCGGGGAGCTGTTTTTT. Full variable domain (missing parts from reference TRBV19 and TRBJ2-2): DGGITQSPKYLFRKEGQNVTLSCEQNLNHDAMYWYRQDPGQGLRLIYYSQIVNDFQKGDIAEGYSVSREKKESFPLTVTSAQKNPTAFYLCASSKGQRHTGELFFGEGSRLTVL.

V gene TRBV25-1 combines with J gene TRBJ1-2, with TRBD1 matching over 8 bases. This CDR3 is 14 amino acids long. Trimming removed 7 bases from V and 6 bases from J; junction bases left unmatched: 10. In germline, CDR1 is MGHDK, CDR2 SYGVNS. The CDR3 DNA reads as TGTGCCAGCACAGACCGGGACAGGAAGCATGGCTACACCTTC. Amino acids: CASTDRDRKHGYTF.

This clone was observed once. J is TRBJ1-5 and V is TRBV6-1, with unresolved D. Deletions cut 5 bases from V and 6 bases from J, with 14 bases between. The germline gives CDR1 MNHNS, CDR2 SASEGT. This CDR3 comprises 14 residues. DNA for the CDR3: TGTGCCAGCAGTCTTAAGGATCGGGGTCAGCCCCAGCATTTT. It specifies CASSLKDRGQPQHF.

V and J are TRBV5-1 and TRBJ1-3; a possible D gene is TRBD1 (6 bases). CDR3 length: 16 residues. V dropped 4 bases and J dropped 0 bases, with 14 bases sitting between them. Germline CDR1 and CDR2: SGHRS and YFSETQ. CDR3 sequence (DNA): TGCGCCAGCAGCCCGGGGGGCACAAGCTCTGGAAACACCATATATTTT. It is translated as CASSPGGTSSGNTIYF.

The table lists this clone with a count of one. The junction differs from germline at one of its ends, possibly a read error. The rearrangement joins TRBV20-1 to TRBJ2-7; D call uncertain. Germline V gene sequence: CDR1 DFQATT, CDR2 SNEGSKA (reference sequence). The CDR3 is 11 amino acids. The CDR3 bases are TGCAGTGCTAGTCGGTCCTCCGAGCAGTACTTC. Amino acids: CSASRSSEQYF.

V is TRBV7-2 and J is TRBJ2-3; 11 bases align to TRBD2. The germline CDR1 and CDR2 sequences are SGHTA and FQGNSA. The CDR3 is 15 amino acids. Unmatched junction bases numbered 6, after V lost 0 bases and J lost 10 bases. Here the CDR3 DNA reads TGTGCCAGCAGCTTAGCACTAGCGGGAGCTATGGCGCAGTATTTT. Protein product: CASSLALAGAMAQYF.

The chain employs TRBV7-9 and TRBJ1-6; possibly TRBD1 for D (5 bases). The CDR3 is made up of 14 amino acids. The V end was cut by 3 bases, the J end by 10 bases, with 13 bases between. From germline, CDR1 is SEHNR and CDR2 FQNEAQ (reference sequence). The CDR3 DNA follows: TGTGCCAGCAGCTTGTCCAGGGATGGCTCACCCCTCCACTTT. It encodes CASSLSRDGSPLHF.

The chain joins TRBV25-1 to TRBJ2-2; the D is unclear. There are 16 residues in the CDR3. The ends were cut back, 1 base at V and 4 bases at J, with 13 bases in the middle. CDR1 is MGHDK, CDR2 SYGVNS, per germline. The DNA for the CDR3 is TGTGCCAGCAGTGAATTGGTTGCCGTACGCACCGGGGAGCTGTTTTTT. Translated: CASSELVAVRTGELFF.

This clone was counted once. Different DNA sequences within this sample yield the same CDR3. CDR3 loop: CASSLGPGAGANVLTF. CDR3 sequence (DNA): TGCGCCAGCAGCTTGGGCCCCGGGGCTGGGGCCAACGTCCTGACTTTC. This sequence joins TRBV5-1 and TRBJ2-6, with D maybe TRBD2 (5 bases). Germline lookup yields CDR1 SGHRS and CDR2 YFSETQ. This CDR3 has 16 amino acids. Trimming stripped 0 bases from V and 2 bases from J, with 9 bases between.

The V and J genes are TRBV9 and TRBJ2-2; the match to TRBD2 covers 11 bases. The CDR3 extends over 16 amino acids. CDR1 is SGDLS and CDR2 is YYNGEE in the germline V gene. V dropped 4 bases and J dropped 1; count of bases not matched to a gene: 3. The CDR3 DNA reads as TGTGCCAGCAGCCTCGGGACTAGCGGGAACACCGGGGAGCTGTTTTTT. The encoded protein is CASSLGTSGNTGELFF.

This sequence joins TRBV4-3 and TRBJ2-1; D perhaps matches TRBD2 (6 bases). Germline V lookup: CDR1 LGHNA, CDR2 YSLEER. V gave up 1 base and J gave up 8 bases, with 9 bases separating them. This CDR3 is 13 amino acids long. Written as DNA, the CDR3 is TGCGCCAGCAGCCAAGGACTAGTATATGAGCAGTTCTTC. This sequence encodes CASSQGLVYEQFF.

This rearrangement joins TRBV4-1 to TRBJ2-1; 8 nucleotides agree with TRBD2. This CDR3 is 17 amino acids long. Trimming removed 3 bases from V and 3 bases from J; junction bases left unmatched: 10. Germline CDR1 MGHRA, CDR2 YSYEKL. As DNA, the CDR3 is TGCGCCAGCAGCCAGCCGAGCGGGAGAGGGGTCTACAATGAGCAGTTCTTC. Protein: CASSQPSGRGVYNEQFF.

This chain connects TRBV5-1 to TRBJ1-4; no reliable D call. CDR3 length equals 14 residues. Germline V lookup: CDR1 SGHRS, CDR2 YFSETQ. V dropped 7 bases and J dropped 0 bases, with 10 bases sitting between them. The CDR3 DNA sequence: TGCGCCAGCCGCGTCTTACCAACTAATGAAAAACTGTTTTTT. Encoded protein: CASRVLPTNEKLFF. Full variable domain (remainder filled in from reference TRBV5-1 and TRBJ1-4): KAGVTQTPRYLIKTRGQQVTLSCSPISGHRSVSWYQQTPGQGLQFLFEYFSETQRNKGNFPGRFSGRQFSNSRSEMNVSTLELGDSALYLCASRVLPTNEKLFFGSGTQLSVL.

V gene TRBV9 combines with J gene TRBJ2-1; D is perhaps TRBD2 (6 bases). V was cut by 3 bases and J by 7 bases, with 17 bases left in between. The CDR3 covers 15 residues. Germline-derived CDR1 and CDR2 are SGDLS and YYNGEE. The CDR3 region is CASSGSGLRTNEQFF. In DNA form, the CDR3 reads TGTGCCAGCAGCGGATCCGGACTAAGAACTAATGAGCAGTTCTTC.

The chain is built from TRBV12-5 and TRBJ2-7; 8 nucleotides match TRBD2. Germline values: CDR1 LGHNT, CDR2 FRNRAP. The CDR3 has 16 residues. V dropped 2 bases and J dropped 6; count of bases not matched to a gene: 12. CDR3 loop: CASGLTSGTRSCEQYF. CDR3 DNA: TGTGCTAGTGGTTTGACGTCCGGGACTAGATCTTGCGAGCAGTACTTC.

This chain joins TRBV7-9 and TRBJ2-1; 10 bases agree with TRBD1. CDR3 length equals 16 residues. V lost 5 bases, J lost 10 bases, and 14 bases stayed unmatched. The germline CDR1 and CDR2 sequences are SEHNR and FQNEAQ (reference sequence). The CDR3 loop reads CASSPRGRTGGGEQFF. The DNA of the CDR3 is TGTGCCAGCAGCCCTAGGGGCAGGACAGGGGGTGGGGAGCAGTTCTTC.

The rearrangement uses TRBV7-9 and TRBJ2-3; D call uncertain. The CDR3 is 14 residues long. Trimming stripped 5 bases from V and 3 bases from J, with 12 bases between. Per the germline V gene, CDR1 is SEHNR and CDR2 is FQNEAQ (reference sequence). CDR3 amino acids: CASSPRTQTDTQYF. For the CDR3, the DNA is TGTGCCAGCAGCCCCCGGACCCAGACAGATACGCAGTATTTT.

V gene TRBV15 combines with J gene TRBJ2-7, with D maybe TRBD1 (5 bases). The CDR3 has 16 amino acids. Germline CDR1 LNHNV, CDR2 YYDKDF (reference sequence). The ends were cut back, 0 bases at V and 3 bases at J, with 15 bases in the middle. The CDR3 DNA is TGTGCCACCAGCAGAGACACGCAGGGTCACTACTACGAGCAGTACTTC. Encoded protein: CATSRDTQGHYYEQYF. Full variable domain (remainder filled in from reference TRBV15 and TRBJ2-7): DAMVIQNPRYQVTQFGKPVTLSCSQTLNHNVMYWYQQKSSQAPKLLFHYYDKDFNNEADTPDNFQSRRPNTSFCFLDIRSPGLGDTAMYLCATSRDTQGHYYEQYFGPGTRLTVT.

The chain couples TRBV6-5 to TRBJ2-7; no reliable D call. Deletions cut 9 bases from V and 2 bases from J, with 11 bases between. The CDR3 extends over 12 amino acids. CDR1 is MNHEY and CDR2 is SVGAGI in the germline V gene. The CDR3 sequence: CASFSDTYEQYF. CDR3 nucleotides: TGTGCCAGTTTCAGTGATACCTACGAGCAGTACTTC.

This clone was seen once. The chain employs TRBV5-1 and TRBJ2-5; 8 nucleotides match TRBD1. CDR1 is SGHRS, CDR2 YFSETQ, per germline. V was clipped by 5 bases and J by 4 bases; unmatched bases: 4. This CDR3 region has 13 residues. CDR3 protein: CASRDGQGETQYF. The DNA for the CDR3 is TGCGCCAGCAGGGACGGACAGGGAGAGACCCAGTACTTC. Based on the CDR3 plus reference TRBV5-1 and TRBJ2-5, the full variable domain is KAGVTQTPRYLIKTRGQQVTLSCSPISGHRSVSWYQQTPGQGLQFLFEYFSETQRNKGNFPGRFSGRQFSNSRSEMNVSTLELGDSALYLCASRDGQGETQYFGPGTRLLVL.

The rearrangement uses TRBV28 and TRBJ2-3; the match to TRBD2 covers 7 bases. The CDR3 runs 18 residues. Germline CDR1 and CDR2: MDHEN and SYDVKM. V lost 6 bases to trimming and J lost 2 bases; unmatched junction nucleotides: 17. This CDR3 is CASSTEKGLAEFTDTQYF. The CDR3 nucleotides are TGTGCCAGCAGCACAGAAAAGGGCCTAGCGGAGTTCACAGATACGCAGTATTTT.

The chain is built from TRBV7-9 and TRBJ2-5; 8 nucleotides match TRBD2. The CDR3 covers 15 residues. Germline-derived CDR1 and CDR2 are SEHNR and FQNEAQ (reference sequence). Losses at the gene ends were 2 bases for V and 2 bases for J; bases not matched to a gene: 4. CDR3 loop: CASSLLAGQQETQYF. The CDR3 DNA sequence: TGTGCCAGCAGCTTACTAGCGGGTCAACAAGAGACCCAGTACTTC. Full variable domain (outside the CDR3, taken from reference TRBV7-9 and TRBJ2-5): DTGVSQNPRHKITKRGQNVTFRCDPISEHNRLYWYRQTLGQGPEFLTYFQNEAQLEKSRLLSDRFSAERPKGSFSTLEIQRTEQGDSAMYLCASSLLAGQQETQYFGPGTRLLVL.

CDR3 bases: TGTGCCAGCAGCCAAGATTCGTTTCGTACGGGGGGACATGGCTACACCTTC. Protein product: CASSQDSFRTGGHGYTF. The V call is TRBV14, the J call TRBJ1-2; D might be TRBD1 (5 bases). The CDR3 extends over 17 amino acids. Trimming left V 0 bases short and J 6 bases short, with 20 bases between. Germline CDR1 SGHDN, CDR2 FVKESK.